This T cell receptor beta chain was captured in a study of OX40 agonist ivuxolimab in advanced cancers. V was cut by 4 bases and J by 4 bases, with 10 bases left in between. CDR3 length equals 13 residues. Looked up from germline, CDR1 is SEHNR and CDR2 is FQNEAQ (reference sequence). Sequencing was performed with immunoSEQ multiplex PCR; in TCRdb, only in-frame clones are kept and a portion is missing. The table includes some 46,000 clones, about 95% detected once. This clonotype was sampled from an adult with an advanced solid tumor such as melanoma, head and neck, liver or kidney cancer. This sample comprised CD4+ or CD8+ T cells sorted from blood, obtained in a trial of the OX40 agonist ivuxolimab. The chain couples TRBV7-9 to TRBJ1-1; the D gene is possibly TRBD1 (5 bases). In nucleotides, the CDR3 is TGTGCCAGCAGCTCTCCGGGGGGCACTGAAGCTTTCTTT. Encoded protein: CASSSPGGTEAFF.